Here is one TCR beta chain with its context. Its matching antigen is unknown. Clones were read by immunoSEQ multiplex PCR, and TCRdb kept only the in-frame ones, dropping some. The profile covers roughly 110,000 clones, with around 90% appearing a single time and around 4.3% taken by the ten largest. This specimen belongs to a study of T cell responses to AZD1222 COVID-19 vaccine. Study background: The analysis combined second doses at about 4 or about 12 weeks. The study's findings and limits: Seropositive status at baseline applied to only five or six AZD1222 recipients. Females outnumbered males among donors, who were mostly white British; clonal diversity was possibly underestimated. Vaccination with two AZD1222 doses was followed by a rise in Spike-specific TCR breadth and depth.

CDR1 and CDR2 from the germline V gene are SGDLS and YYNGEE. The ends were cut back, 0 bases at V and 3 bases at J, with 6 bases in the middle. CDR3 length: 14 amino acids. This chain connects TRBV9 to TRBJ1-4; the D is unclear. The source material was peripheral blood, sampled on day 0 of AZD1222 vaccination. The TCR originated in an adult in good health. The CDR3 sequence is CASSVGNSNEKLFF. CDR3 DNA: TGTGCCAGCAGCGTAGGAAATTCTAATGAAAAACTGTTTTTT.